Below are 18 T cell receptor beta chains sequenced from a single sample in a study of cytomegalovirus exposure and HLA in healthy donors. The PCR had 60 Vbeta and 13 Jbeta primers. Sequenced by immunoSEQ multiplex PCR; TCRdb stores in-frame clones only, minus some. This table has some 150,000 clones, roughly 78% appearing once. Sequencing was performed on PBMCs. These receptors all come from a man aged 40-49 years in good health and CMV-seronegative.

The chain uses TRBV11-1 and TRBJ2-1; D unresolved. V shed 3 bases and J shed 7 bases, with 10 bases lying between them. Germline CDR1 is SGHAT and CDR2 is FQDESV (reference sequence). This CDR3 spans 13 amino acids. The CDR3 nucleotides are TGTGCCAGCAGCTTGGGCGCCCGGAATGAGCAGTTCTTC. It specifies CASSLGARNEQFF.

This clone was seen more than once but under ten times. The chain combines TRBV5-1 with TRBJ2-1; TRBD2 might be the D (5 bases). This CDR3 region has 15 residues. Germline V lookup: CDR1 SGHRS, CDR2 YFSETQ. V lost 2 bases to trimming and J lost 8 bases, with 17 bases between them. The CDR3 spells CASSLGLPAIDEQFF. The CDR3 DNA is TGCGCCAGCAGCTTAGGACTTCCTGCCATTGATGAGCAGTTCTTC.

The chain has TRBV2 and TRBJ1-6; 9 bases are a match to TRBD1. The J segment lost 10 bases and the V segment lost 7 bases, leaving 11 bases of the junction unmatched. CDR1 SNHLY and CDR2 FYNNEI come from the germline V gene. The CDR3 consists of 15 residues. The CDR3 protein is CASKPGQGERSPLHF. In DNA form, the CDR3 reads TGTGCCAGCAAGCCGGGACAGGGAGAGCGATCACCCCTCCACTTT.

The chain recombines TRBV27 with TRBJ1-1; a weak D match, TRBD1 (6 bases). The CDR3 totals 16 residues. In germline, CDR1 is MNHEY, CDR2 SMNVEV (reference sequence). Trimming took 2 bases from V and 2 from J, leaving 15 bases between them. The CDR3 reads CASSLNREERNTEAFF. In DNA, the CDR3 is TGTGCCAGCAGTTTAAACAGGGAAGAGAGAAACACTGAAGCTTTCTTT.

The V gene is TRBV18, the J gene TRBJ1-3; possibly TRBD1 for D (5 bases). The CDR3 has 15 amino acids. Between the trimmed V and J ends, which lost 0 bases and 2 bases, there was a span of 8 bases. Germline V lookup: CDR1 KGHSH, CDR2 LQKENI. The CDR3 protein is CASSPPGVTGNTIYF. In DNA, the CDR3 is TGTGCCAGCTCACCACCAGGGGTAACTGGAAACACCATATATTTT.

The chain is built from TRBV11-1 and TRBJ2-7; 10 bases fit TRBD2. V was pared by 5 bases and J by 3 bases, with 7 bases of the junction left unmatched. CDR3 length: 15 residues. Germline lookup yields CDR1 SGHAT and CDR2 FQDESV (reference sequence). DNA of the CDR3: TGTGCCAGCAGCCAAAGCGGGAGGGAGTACTACGAGCAGTACTTC. Translated: CASSQSGREYYEQYF.

The CDR3 nucleotides are TGTGCCAGCAGTTACTCTTACCGGACAGGGGAGGATGGCTACACCTTC. This encodes CASSYSYRTGEDGYTF. V is TRBV6-5 and J is TRBJ1-2, with 9 bases that match TRBD1. Germline V gene data show CDR1 as MNHEY and CDR2 as SVGAGI. V shed 0 bases and J 6 bases; nucleotides not matched to a gene: 8. CDR3 length: 16 amino acids.

The chain carries TRBV29-1 and TRBJ2-1, with 11 bases fitting TRBD2. J gave up 9 bases and V 6 bases, and 10 bases lay outside the gene matches. From germline, CDR1 is SQVTM and CDR2 ANQGSEA. The CDR3 is 14 residues long. The CDR3 sequence: CSVDTSGSLSEQFF. The CDR3 nucleotides are TGCAGCGTCGATACTAGCGGGAGCTTGAGTGAGCAGTTCTTC.

V usage is TRBV28 and J usage is TRBJ2-7, with D possibly TRBD2 on 6 matching bases. The CDR3 has 14 amino acids. With 3 bases removed from V and 1 base from J, the gap between germline ends came to 10 bases. Germline CDR1 MDHEN, CDR2 SYDVKM. CDR3 region: CASSLLAGSYEQYF. The CDR3 DNA follows: TGTGCCAGCAGTTTGCTCGCGGGATCCTACGAGCAGTACTTC.

V is TRBV18 and J is TRBJ2-5; 9 bases fit TRBD1. The J call may not be correct, given that the DNA end is closer to TRBJ2-7. Germline V gene lookup returns CDR1 KGHSH and CDR2 LQKENI. CDR3 size: 14 residues. This CDR3 reads CASSPGQGLIEQYF. The DNA for the CDR3 is TGTGCCAGCTCACCGGGACAGGGACTAATCGAGCAGTACTTC.

The chain joins TRBV28 to TRBJ2-3; 11 bases fit TRBD1. The junction had 6 bases not matched to a gene; V was cut back by 6 bases and J by 1 base. The CDR3 loop spans 16 amino acids. From germline, CDR1 is MDHEN and CDR2 SYDVKM. CDR3 amino acids: CASRGTGGLGTDTQYF. The CDR3 DNA reads TGTGCCAGCAGGGGGACAGGGGGATTAGGCACAGATACGCAGTATTTT.

The rearrangement uses TRBV6-1 and TRBJ2-1; 9 bases match TRBD2. This CDR3 comprises 13 residues. V lost 4 bases to trimming and J lost 14 bases; unmatched junction nucleotides: 9. Germline V gives CDR1 MNHNS, CDR2 SASEGT. CDR3 sequence reads: CASSASLAGLEFF. The CDR3 nucleotides are TGTGCCAGCAGTGCAAGCCTAGCGGGACTGGAGTTCTTC.

As to this clone: The junction does not match germline at one end; this may be a read error. V usage is TRBV7-9 and J usage is TRBJ2-5; 10 nucleotides line up with TRBD2. In germline, CDR1 is SEHNR, CDR2 FQNEAQ (reference sequence). CDR3 length: 18 amino acids. As DNA, the CDR3 is TGTTCCAGCAGCCGGCCGGGACTAGCGTTTGGGATCCAAGAGACCCAGTACTTC. Residues: CSSSRPGLAFGIQETQYF. The complete variable domain, with remaining parts taken from reference TRBV7-9 and TRBJ2-5, reads DTGVSQNPRHKITKRGQNVTFRCDPISEHNRLYWYRQTLGQGPEFLTYFQNEAQLEKSRLLSDRFSAERPKGSFSTLEIQRTEQGDSAMYLCSSSRPGLAFGIQETQYFGPGTRLLVL.

The chain employs TRBV28 and TRBJ1-2, with D unclear. The CDR3 consists of 13 residues. Germline V lookup: CDR1 MDHEN, CDR2 SYDVKM. The V gene lost 1 base and the J gene lost 4 bases, with 7 bases spanning the gap. The CDR3 nucleotides are TGTGCCAGCAGTTTATCGGGTGCCTATGGCTACACCTTC. The encoded protein is CASSLSGAYGYTF.

This rearrangement joins TRBV2 to TRBJ2-5; D perhaps matches TRBD1 (6 bases). The J call is in doubt because the DNA end fits TRBJ2-7 better. The CDR3 spans 13 residues. Germline V gene sequence: CDR1 SNHLY, CDR2 FYNNEI. As DNA, the CDR3 is TGTGCCAGCATTGGGGGCCGGGACCACGAGCAGTACTTC. This encodes CASIGGRDHEQYF.

Written as DNA, the CDR3 is TGTGCCAGCAGCTACAGTAGCAATCAGCCCCAGCATTTT. It is translated as CASSYSSNQPQHF. V usage is TRBV5-5 and J usage is TRBJ1-5, with D unclear. V was pared by 3 bases and J by 0 bases, with 4 bases between. The CDR3 extends over 13 amino acids. Germline assignment: CDR1 SGHKS and CDR2 YYEKEE (reference sequence).

This clone has a single count. The V gene is TRBV15, the J gene TRBJ2-3; 9 bases agree with TRBD2. V shed 11 bases and J 0 bases; nucleotides not matched to a gene: 33. The CDR3 runs to 23 residues. From germline, CDR1 is LNHNV and CDR2 YYDKDF (reference sequence). CDR3 protein: CARKPWDVSSSGKRQPSTDTQYF. The CDR3 region has the DNA TGTGCCCGCAAACCTTGGGATGTCTCGTCTAGCGGGAAACGCCAACCTAGCACAGATACGCAGTATTTT.

The rearrangement joins TRBV6-1 to TRBJ2-7; TRBD1 is a possible D gene (5 bases). The germline V and J ends were trimmed by 6 bases and 3 bases, with 9 bases remaining between them. Germline loops: CDR1 MNHNS, CDR2 SASEGT. CDR3 length equals 12 residues. CDR3 in amino acids: CASRETGYEQYF. CDR3 bases: TGTGCCAGCAGGGAAACAGGCTACGAGCAGTACTTC.